The sequence of this T cell receptor beta chain was determined in a study of blood T cell repertoires in COVID-19. CDR3 length: 14 residues. Per germline, CDR1 SGHAT and CDR2 FQDESV (reference sequence). V lost 2 bases and J 7 bases, leaving 15 bases between the germline ends. Generated by immunoSEQ multiplex PCR, the TCRdb table keeps only in-frame clones and is missing some. The table includes more than 150,000 clones, approximately 78% detected once. This chain connects TRBV11-1 to TRBJ2-7; D perhaps matches TRBD1 (6 bases). This TCR was recovered from a woman between 45 and 60 years old who had recovered from COVID-19. Sequencing input: PBMCs or T cells enriched from blood (not recorded which). The CDR3 loop reads CASSLSRGLGEQYF. The CDR3, as DNA: TGTGCCAGCAGCTTAAGCAGGGGTTTGGGTGAGCAGTACTTC.